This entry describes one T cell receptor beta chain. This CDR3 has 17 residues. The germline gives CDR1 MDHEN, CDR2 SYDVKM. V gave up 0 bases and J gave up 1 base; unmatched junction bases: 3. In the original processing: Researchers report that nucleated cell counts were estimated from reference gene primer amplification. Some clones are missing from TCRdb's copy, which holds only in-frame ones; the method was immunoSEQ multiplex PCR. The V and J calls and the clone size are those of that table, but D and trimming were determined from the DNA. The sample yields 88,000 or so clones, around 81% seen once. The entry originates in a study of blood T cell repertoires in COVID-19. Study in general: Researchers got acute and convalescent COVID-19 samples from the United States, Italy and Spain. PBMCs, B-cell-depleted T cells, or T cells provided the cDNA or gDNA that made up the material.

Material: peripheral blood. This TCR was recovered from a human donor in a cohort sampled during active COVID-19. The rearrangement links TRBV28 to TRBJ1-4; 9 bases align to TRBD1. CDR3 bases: TGTGCCAGCAGTTTATGGGGACAGGGAAGAACTAATGAAAAACTGTTTTTT. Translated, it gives CASSLWGQGRTNEKLFF. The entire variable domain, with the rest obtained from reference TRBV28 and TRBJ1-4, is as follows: DVKVTQSSRYLVKRTGEKVFLECVQDMDHENMFWYRQDPGLGLRLIYFSYDVKMKEKGDIPEGYSVSREKKERFSLILESASTNQTSMYLCASSLWGQGRTNEKLFFGSGTQLSVL.